The clone carrying this T cell receptor (beta chain) was counted ten times or more. V dropped 4 bases and J dropped 2 bases, with 3 bases sitting between them. CDR3 length: 12 residues. These data come from a study of T cells after yellow fever vaccination. TCRdb ran MiXCR on the 5' RACE reads and lists one entry per CDR3 protein. The sample contains approximately 300,000 distinct CDR3 sequences, over 8.5% of which appear only once. The chain uses TRBV12-3 or TRBV12-4 and TRBJ1-5; D remains unclear. The material sequenced was CD4+ T cells sorted from PBMCs, taken 45 days after the yellow fever booster vaccination. This clonotype was obtained from a man aged 18 to 30 who received the YFV17D yellow fever vaccine. Written as DNA, the CDR3 is TGTGCCAGCAGTTGGGGCAATCAGCCCCAGCATTTT. It yields the protein CASSWGNQPQHF.